These T cell receptor beta chains were read from a single sample in a study of blood T cell repertoires in COVID-19. TCRdb keeps only in-frame clones here, not all; method: immunoSEQ multiplex PCR. Here the sample spans some 180,000 clones, more than 80% being singletons. What was sequenced was PBMCs or T cells enriched from blood (not recorded which). The source of these receptors is a man in his forties who had recovered from COVID-19. The CDR3 runs from the conserved cysteine through the conserved F or W. The D gene is left open where the match is weak. A row's size may be missing; if present it is once, few, many or a size class.

D: TRBD1; size: -; length: 14; J: TRBJ2-5; V: TRBV5-1; CDR3: CASSRTGVQETQYF; DNA: TGCGCCAGCAGCCGGACAGGGGTCCAGGAGACCCAGTACTTC
D: -; size: once; length: 16; J: TRBJ2-7; V: TRBV28; CDR3: CASPRKGPSLAYEQYF; DNA: TGTGCCAGCCCTAGGAAGGGGCCATCCCTCGCCTACGAGCAGTACTTC
D: TRBD1; size: -; length: 17; J: TRBJ1-3; V: TRBV28; CDR3: CACLGQVPFHSGNTIYF; DNA: TGTGCCTGCCTGGGACAGGTCCCTTTTCACTCTGGAAACACCATATATTTT
D: TRBD1; size: -; length: 11; J: TRBJ1-1; V: TRBV20-1; CDR3: CSAGDSTEAFF; DNA: TGCAGTGCAGGGGACAGCACTGAAGCTTTCTTT
D: TRBD2; size: -; length: 16; J: TRBJ2-7; V: TRBV5-4; CDR3: CASSLVGAGGSYEQYF; DNA: TGTGCCAGCAGCTTGGTCGGGGCGGGGGGCTCCTACGAGCAGTACTTC
D: -; size: -; length: 17; J: TRBJ2-2; V: TRBV7-9; CDR3: CASSPVRGGVGTGELFF; DNA: TGTGCCAGCAGCCCCGTAAGGGGGGGCGTGGGCACCGGGGAGCTGTTTTTT
D: -; size: -; length: 13; J: TRBJ2-7; V: TRBV11-2; CDR3: CASSFGYSYEQYF; DNA: TGTGCCAGCAGCTTCGGGTATTCCTACGAGCAGTACTTC
D: TRBD1; size: -; length: 13; J: TRBJ1-5; V: TRBV27; CDR3: CASSGQGNQPQHF; DNA: TGTGCCAGCTCGGGACAGGGGAATCAGCCCCAGCATTTT
D: -; size: -; length: 14; J: TRBJ2-1; V: TRBV10-2; CDR3: CASSDTPRLDEQFF; DNA: TGCGCCAGCAGTGATACCCCCAGACTAGATGAGCAGTTCTTC
D: TRBD1; size: -; length: 17; J: TRBJ1-6; V: TRBV9; CDR3: CASGIGRADRGGSPLHF; DNA: TGTGCCAGCGGAATAGGGAGAGCGGACAGGGGCGGGTCACCCCTCCACTTT
D: TRBD1; size: few; length: 14; J: TRBJ2-7; V: TRBV2; CDR3: CASRAGTGRYEQYF; DNA: TGTGCCAGCAGAGCCGGGACAGGGAGGTACGAGCAGTACTTC
D: TRBD1; size: -; length: 14; J: TRBJ2-5; V: TRBV5-1; CDR3: CASSWGTGRETQYF; DNA: TGCGCCAGCAGCTGGGGGACAGGGAGAGAGACCCAGTACTTC
D: TRBD1; size: -; length: 14; J: TRBJ1-2; V: TRBV2; CDR3: CASTNDRGRFGYTF; DNA: TGTGCCAGCACCAATGACAGGGGGAGATTTGGCTACACCTTC
D: TRBD1; size: -; length: 15; J: TRBJ1-3; V: TRBV5-1; CDR3: CASSQGQTQGNTIYF; DNA: TGCGCCAGCAGCCAGGGACAGACTCAGGGAAACACCATATATTTT
D: TRBD1; size: -; length: 14; J: TRBJ1-5; V: TRBV30; CDR3: CAWSVGTGRQPQHF; DNA: TGTGCCTGGAGTGTAGGGACAGGGCGTCAGCCCCAGCATTTT
D: TRBD1; size: -; length: 16; J: TRBJ1-5; V: TRBV15; CDR3: CATSSPGQGANQPQHF; DNA: TGTGCCACCAGCAGTCCCGGACAGGGAGCAAATCAGCCCCAGCATTTT
D: TRBD1; size: -; length: 13; J: TRBJ1-2; V: TRBV28; CDR3: CASAGGATYGYTF; DNA: TGTGCCAGCGCAGGGGGCGCGACCTATGGCTACACCTTC
D: TRBD1; size: -; length: 19; J: TRBJ2-6; V: TRBV9; CDR3: CASSVEVWTGDSGANVLTF; DNA: TGTGCCAGCAGCGTAGAGGTATGGACAGGGGACTCTGGGGCCAACGTCCTGACTTTC
D: TRBD1; size: few; length: 15; J: TRBJ1-5; V: TRBV6-5; CDR3: CASRMDRGDNQPQHF; DNA: TGTGCCAGCAGAATGGACAGGGGCGACAATCAGCCCCAGCATTTT
D: -; size: once; length: 17; J: TRBJ2-7; V: TRBV28; CDR3: CASSSPSGVRGPYEQYF; DNA: TGTGCCAGCAGTTCCCCGAGTGGGGTAAGGGGCCCCTACGAGCAGTACTTC
D: TRBD2; size: -; length: 18; J: TRBJ2-1; V: TRBV3-1/TRBV3-2; CDR3: CASSQRALGRGDYNEQFF; DNA: TGTGCCAGCAGCCAAAGAGCCCTGGGGCGGGGGGACTACAATGAGCAGTTCTTC
D: TRBD2; size: once; length: 13; J: TRBJ2-1; V: TRBV7-8; CDR3: CASSTKAGYEQFF; DNA: TGTGCCAGCAGCACCAAAGCGGGGTATGAGCAGTTCTTC
D: TRBD1; size: -; length: 13; J: TRBJ1-1; V: TRBV30; CDR3: CAWSRATGGMAFF; DNA: TGTGCCTGGAGTAGGGCGACAGGGGGCATGGCTTTCTTT
D: -; size: -; length: 16; J: TRBJ2-5; V: TRBV20-1; CDR3: CSASIPLGTPKETQYF; DNA: TGCAGTGCTAGTATCCCTCTCGGGACACCAAAAGAGACCCAGTACTTC
D: -; size: -; length: 13; J: TRBJ1-6; V: TRBV11-1; CDR3: CASSWGGDSPLHF; DNA: TGTGCCAGCAGCTGGGGGGGGGATTCACCCCTCCACTTT
D: TRBD2; size: -; length: 13; J: TRBJ2-7; V: TRBV14; CDR3: CASQLAGVYEQYF; DNA: TGTGCCAGTCAACTAGCGGGAGTATACGAGCAGTACTTC
D: -; size: once; length: 14; J: TRBJ2-3; V: TRBV19; CDR3: CASRVTSSTDTQYF; DNA: TGTGCCAGTAGGGTAACTTCTAGCACAGATACGCAGTATTTT
D: -; size: -; length: 14; J: TRBJ2-7; V: TRBV5-1; CDR3: CASSLSGVSYEQYF; DNA: TGCGCCAGCAGCTTGTCCGGGGTCTCCTACGAGCAGTACTTC
D: -; size: -; length: 11; J: TRBJ1-1; V: TRBV20-1; CDR3: CSARGGIEAFF; DNA: TGCAGTGCGCGGGGCGGGATTGAAGCTTTCTTT
D: -; size: -; length: 15; J: TRBJ1-3; V: TRBV6-7; CDR3: CASSIRMGGHNTIYF; DNA: TGTGCCAGCAGTATCAGGATGGGAGGGCATAACACCATATATTTT
D: -; size: -; length: 14; J: TRBJ1-2; V: TRBV10-2; CDR3: CASSEYGREYGYTF; DNA: TGCGCCAGCAGTGAGTATGGACGGGAATATGGCTACACCTTC
D: TRBD1; size: -; length: 15; J: TRBJ2-7; V: TRBV5-1; CDR3: CASSLEQGVPYEQYF; DNA: TGCGCCAGCAGCTTGGAACAGGGGGTCCCCTACGAGCAGTACTTC
D: -; size: few; length: 17; J: TRBJ1-5; V: TRBV5-6; CDR3: CASSFRILGGAHQPQHF; DNA: TGTGCCAGCAGCTTTCGCATACTAGGAGGCGCGCATCAGCCCCAGCATTTT
D: -; size: -; length: 11; J: TRBJ2-7; V: TRBV7-9; CDR3: CASSLDLEQYF; DNA: TGTGCCAGCAGCTTAGATCTCGAGCAGTACTTC
D: TRBD1; size: few; length: 13; J: TRBJ2-5; V: TRBV5-1; CDR3: CASSWDREGTQYF; DNA: TGCGCCAGCAGCTGGGACAGGGAGGGGACCCAGTACTTC
D: -; size: -; length: 13; J: TRBJ1-1; V: TRBV30; CDR3: CAGSSLGSTEAFF; DNA: TGTGCCGGATCCTCCCTAGGGAGCACTGAAGCTTTCTTT
D: TRBD1; size: -; length: 15; J: TRBJ1-4; V: TRBV5-1; CDR3: CASSIQGATNEKLFF; DNA: TGCGCCAGCAGCATCCAGGGGGCTACTAATGAAAAACTGTTTTTT
D: TRBD2; size: -; length: 17; J: TRBJ2-7; V: TRBV7-8; CDR3: CASSPRRWGGRAWEQYF; DNA: TGTGCCAGCAGCCCCCGCCGATGGGGCGGGAGGGCCTGGGAGCAGTACTTC
D: TRBD1; size: -; length: 15; J: TRBJ2-1; V: TRBV19; CDR3: CASSTSPGQVNEQFF; DNA: TGTGCCAGTAGCACTTCTCCGGGACAGGTAAATGAGCAGTTCTTC
D: TRBD1; size: few; length: 15; J: TRBJ2-3; V: TRBV5-1; CDR3: CASSSRGQVADTQYF; DNA: TGCGCCAGCAGCTCGAGGGGGCAGGTTGCAGATACGCAGTATTTT
D: -; size: -; length: 13; J: TRBJ1-2; V: TRBV10-1; CDR3: CASRRGWNYGYTF; DNA: TGCGCCAGCCGGCGGGGGTGGAACTATGGCTACACCTTC
D: TRBD2; size: -; length: 17; J: TRBJ2-1; V: TRBV6-4; CDR3: CASSASTGLAGVDEQFF; DNA: TGTGCCAGCAGCGCATCGACCGGACTAGCGGGAGTGGATGAGCAGTTCTTC
D: -; size: -; length: 14; J: TRBJ1-2; V: TRBV5-1; CDR3: CASSFQTSTFGYTF; DNA: TGCGCCAGCAGCTTTCAGACTTCTACGTTTGGCTACACCTTC
D: TRBD1; size: few; length: 16; J: TRBJ2-3; V: TRBV29-1; CDR3: CSVEARRGLSTDTQYF; DNA: TGCAGCGTTGAAGCTCGTAGGGGGCTGAGCACAGATACGCAGTATTTT
D: -; size: -; length: 15; J: TRBJ1-4; V: TRBV7-8; CDR3: CASSFYRVTNEKLFF; DNA: TGTGCCAGCAGCTTCTACAGGGTGACTAATGAAAAACTGTTTTTT
D: -; size: once; length: 17; J: TRBJ1-2; V: TRBV13; CDR3: CASSLGSVLGGVDGYTF; DNA: TGTGCCAGCAGCTTAGGATCGGTCCTTGGGGGGGTCGATGGCTACACCTTC
D: -; size: -; length: 15; J: TRBJ2-3; V: TRBV3-1/TRBV3-2; CDR3: CASSQDSYRTDTQYF; DNA: TGTGCCAGCAGCCAAGATTCGTATCGCACAGATACGCAGTATTTT
D: TRBD1; size: few; length: 13; J: TRBJ2-7; V: TRBV5-6; CDR3: CASSTTGAGEQYF; DNA: TGTGCCAGCAGTACGACAGGGGCAGGCGAGCAGTACTTC
D: -; size: -; length: 20; J: TRBJ2-3; V: TRBV21-1; CDR3: CASSKVARTRGGSSTDTQYF; DNA: TGTGCCAGCAGCAAAGTTGCCCGGACTCGCGGGGGTTCTAGCACAGATACGCAGTATTTT
D: -; size: -; length: 15; J: TRBJ2-1; V: TRBV9; CDR3: CASSLSGTSYNEQFF; DNA: TGTGCCAGCAGCTTGAGCGGAACTTCCTACAATGAGCAGTTCTTC
D: TRBD2; size: -; length: 15; J: TRBJ2-6; V: TRBV6-5; CDR3: CATRTRVSGANVLTF; DNA: TGTGCCACTCGGACTAGGGTATCTGGGGCCAACGTCCTGACTTTC
D: -; size: -; length: 15; J: TRBJ2-7; V: TRBV29-1; CDR3: CSVGGRASTSYEQYF; DNA: TGCAGCGTTGGCGGGCGGGCCTCTACCTCCTACGAGCAGTACTTC
D: -; size: -; length: 12; J: TRBJ2-3; V: TRBV7-9; CDR3: CASSPGTDTQYF; DNA: TGTGCCAGCAGCCCAGGGACAGATACGCAGTATTTT
D: -; size: -; length: 14; J: TRBJ1-4; V: TRBV7-2; CDR3: CASSYGTLNEKLFF; DNA: TGTGCCAGCAGCTACGGGACATTAAATGAAAAACTGTTTTTT
D: TRBD1; size: -; length: 19; J: TRBJ1-5; V: TRBV5-1; CDR3: CASSEQPSRQGMNNQPQHF; DNA: TGCGCCAGCAGCGAGCAGCCTAGTAGACAGGGGATGAACAATCAGCCCCAGCATTTT
D: TRBD1; size: -; length: 16; J: TRBJ2-7; V: TRBV27; CDR3: CASSGTGESGSYEQYF; DNA: TGTGCCAGCAGTGGGACAGGGGAATCGGGGTCCTACGAGCAGTACTTC
D: TRBD1; size: few; length: 16; J: TRBJ2-2; V: TRBV28; CDR3: CASRPRDRGFIGELFF; DNA: TGTGCCAGCAGACCCCGGGACAGGGGTTTTATCGGGGAGCTGTTTTTT
D: TRBD1; size: -; length: 15; J: TRBJ2-1; V: TRBV19; CDR3: CASSFQQGGLDEQFF; DNA: TGTGCCAGTAGTTTTCAACAGGGGGGCCTCGATGAGCAGTTCTTC
D: TRBD2; size: -; length: 15; J: TRBJ2-3; V: TRBV5-1; CDR3: CASSFGRAHTDTQYF; DNA: TGCGCCAGCAGCTTCGGGAGGGCCCACACAGATACGCAGTATTTT
D: TRBD2; size: -; length: 12; J: TRBJ2-1; V: TRBV12-5; CDR3: CASAIAGYEQFF; DNA: TGTGCTAGTGCTATAGCGGGCTATGAGCAGTTCTTC